A single TCR beta chain is shown here with its context. Its antigen is undetermined. cDNA synthesis used the whole RNA isolate, giving expressed TCRB sequences. Profiling relied on immunoSEQ multiplex PCR, and the TCRdb table lists in-frame clones only, not all of them. The profile shows more than 300,000 clones, around 9% of them singletons. V lost 3 bases and J 4 bases, leaving 12 bases between the germline ends. CDR1 and CDR2 from the germline V gene are ENHRY and SYGVKD. The CDR3 covers 14 residues. This sample is part of a study of beta chain features in type 1 diabetes. Overall study findings and caveats: Shorter TCRB CDR3s, moderately but significantly so, marked every one of the four CD4+ subsets in Type 1 diabetes patients.

The receptor comes from a man between 25 and 39 years old with type 1 diabetes. This chain links TRBV10-3 with TRBJ1-1; D unresolved. The sequenced material came from central memory CD4+ T cells from blood. The CDR3 spells CAISDNGGGTEAFF. The CDR3 nucleotides are TGTGCCATCAGTGACAACGGCGGCGGCACTGAAGCTTTCTTT.